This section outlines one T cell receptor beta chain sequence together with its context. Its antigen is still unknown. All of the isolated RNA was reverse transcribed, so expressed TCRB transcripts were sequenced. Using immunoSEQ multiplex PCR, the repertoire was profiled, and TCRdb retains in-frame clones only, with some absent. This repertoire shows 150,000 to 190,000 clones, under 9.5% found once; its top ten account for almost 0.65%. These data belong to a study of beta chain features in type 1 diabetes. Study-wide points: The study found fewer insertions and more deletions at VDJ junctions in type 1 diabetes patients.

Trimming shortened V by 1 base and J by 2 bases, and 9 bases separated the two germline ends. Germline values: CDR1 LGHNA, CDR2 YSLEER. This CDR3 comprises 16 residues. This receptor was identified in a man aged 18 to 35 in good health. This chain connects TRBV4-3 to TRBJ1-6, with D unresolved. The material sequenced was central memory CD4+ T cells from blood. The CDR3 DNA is TGCGCCAGCAGCCAAGTACGTCCGGCCTATAATTCACCCCTCCACTTT. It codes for CASSQVRPAYNSPLHF.